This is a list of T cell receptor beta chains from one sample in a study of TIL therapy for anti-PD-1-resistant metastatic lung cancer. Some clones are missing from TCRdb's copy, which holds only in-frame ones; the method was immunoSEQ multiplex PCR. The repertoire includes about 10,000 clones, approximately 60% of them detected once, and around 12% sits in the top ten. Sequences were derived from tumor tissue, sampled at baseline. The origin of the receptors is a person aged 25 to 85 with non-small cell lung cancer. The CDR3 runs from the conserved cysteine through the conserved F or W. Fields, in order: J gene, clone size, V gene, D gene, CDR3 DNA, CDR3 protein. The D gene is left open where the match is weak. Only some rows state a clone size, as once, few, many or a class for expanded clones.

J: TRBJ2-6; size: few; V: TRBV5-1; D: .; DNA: TGCGCCAGCAGCTTTCTATGGTCTAGGGAAACTGGGGCCAACGTCCTGACTTTC; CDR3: CASSFLWSRETGANVLTF
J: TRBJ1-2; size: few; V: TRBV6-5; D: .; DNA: TGTGCCAGCAGTTATCTCACTTTAGATGGCTACACCTTC; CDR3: CASSYLTLDGYTF
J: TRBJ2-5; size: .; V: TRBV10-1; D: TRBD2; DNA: TGCGCCAGCGGGACTAGCGGACAAGAGACCCAGTACTTC; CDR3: CASGTSGQETQYF
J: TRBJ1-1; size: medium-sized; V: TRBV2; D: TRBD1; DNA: TGTGCCAGCAGTGAAGAAACAGGGGCGAACACTGAAGCTTTCTTT; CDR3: CASSEETGANTEAFF
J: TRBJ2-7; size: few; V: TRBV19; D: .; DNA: TGTGCTCCACCAGGCGCGGCCTACGAGCAGTACTTC; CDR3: CAPPGAAYEQYF
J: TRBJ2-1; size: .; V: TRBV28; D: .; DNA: TGTGCCAGCAGTTTACCATACAATGAGCAGTTCTTC; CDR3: CASSLPYNEQFF
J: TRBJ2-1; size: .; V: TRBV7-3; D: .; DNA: TGTGCCAGCAGCTTAGGGCCCGCCAATGAGCAGTTCTTC; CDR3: CASSLGPANEQFF
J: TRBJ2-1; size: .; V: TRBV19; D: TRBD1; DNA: TGTGCCAGTAGTATCCCCGGTAGGACAGGGATAGGCAATGAGCAGTTCTTC; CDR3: CASSIPGRTGIGNEQFF
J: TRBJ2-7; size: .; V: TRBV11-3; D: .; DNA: TGTGCCAGCAGCTCGGATCCGGCTGGGGTCCGCGAGCAGTACTTC; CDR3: CASSSDPAGVREQYF
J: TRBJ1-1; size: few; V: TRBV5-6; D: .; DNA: TGTGCCAGCAGCTGGAGACAGGTGAACACTGAAGCTTTCTTT; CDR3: CASSWRQVNTEAFF
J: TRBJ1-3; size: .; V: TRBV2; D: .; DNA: TGTGCCAGCAGACAGGGAAATGGAAACACCATATATTTT; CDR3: CASRQGNGNTIYF
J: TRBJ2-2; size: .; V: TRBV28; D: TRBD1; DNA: TGTGCCAGCAGTAAGTCCAGTTTGACGGGACAGGGATTCGCCGGGGAGCTGTTTTTT; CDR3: CASSKSSLTGQGFAGELFF
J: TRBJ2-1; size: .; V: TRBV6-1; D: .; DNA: TGTGCCAGCAGTGAAGCGGGCCCGGATTGGGGCAATGAGCAGTTCTTC; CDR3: CASSEAGPDWGNEQFF
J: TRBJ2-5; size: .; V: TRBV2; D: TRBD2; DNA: TGTGCCAGCAGTGTGGAGAGCGGGAGAGAGACCCAGTACTTC; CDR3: CASSVESGRETQYF
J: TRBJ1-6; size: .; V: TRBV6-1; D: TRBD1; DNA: TGTGCCAGCAGTGAATGGGACAGCGATTATTCACCCCTCCACTTT; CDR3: CASSEWDSDYSPLHF
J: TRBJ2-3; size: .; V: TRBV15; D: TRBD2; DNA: TGTGCCACCAGCAGGCGGGAGGGCACAGATACGCAGTATTTT; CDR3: CATSRREGTDTQYF
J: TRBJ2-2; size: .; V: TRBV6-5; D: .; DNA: TGTGCCAGCAGGAGGACGGACGCCGGTGGCGGGGAGCTGTTTTTT; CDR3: CASRRTDAGGGELFF
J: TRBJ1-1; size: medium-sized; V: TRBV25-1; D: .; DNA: TGTGCCAGCAGTGATCACGGGAGGAGCACTGAAGCTTTCTTT; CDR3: CASSDHGRSTEAFF
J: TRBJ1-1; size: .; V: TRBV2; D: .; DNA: TGTGCCAGCAGTGAAGGGATGACAGGCGGGGGGACTGAAGCTTTCTTT; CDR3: CASSEGMTGGGTEAFF
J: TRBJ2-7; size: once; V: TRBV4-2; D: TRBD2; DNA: TGTGCCAGCAGCCGTCTCGAGGGGCTAGCGGGAGAAACCTACGAGCAGTACTTC; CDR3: CASSRLEGLAGETYEQYF
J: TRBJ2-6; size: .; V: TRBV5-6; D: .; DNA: TGTGCCAGCAGCTTACCTGACGGAGACTCTGGGGCCAACGTCCTGACTTTC; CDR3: CASSLPDGDSGANVLTF
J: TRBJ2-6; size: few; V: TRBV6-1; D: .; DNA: TGTGCCAGCAGTGTTTCTTACCGGAGCTCTGGGGCCAACGTCCTGACTTTC; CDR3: CASSVSYRSSGANVLTF
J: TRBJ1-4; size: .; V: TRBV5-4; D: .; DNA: TGTGCCAGCAGCTTGGTGGGACAAAATAATGAAAAACTGTTTTTT; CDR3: CASSLVGQNNEKLFF
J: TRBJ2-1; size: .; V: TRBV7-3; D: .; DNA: TGTGCCAGCAGCTTACAACCCTACAATGAGCAGTTCTTC; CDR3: CASSLQPYNEQFF
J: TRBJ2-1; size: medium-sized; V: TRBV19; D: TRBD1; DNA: TGTGCCAGTAGTAACGGGACAGGGGGGTTCTACAATGAGCAGTTCTTC; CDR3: CASSNGTGGFYNEQFF
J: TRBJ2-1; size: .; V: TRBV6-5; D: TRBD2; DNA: TGTGCCAGCAGGAGGCTAGCGGAGTACAATGAGCAGTTCTTC; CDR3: CASRRLAEYNEQFF
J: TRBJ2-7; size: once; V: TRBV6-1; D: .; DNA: TGTGCCAGCAGTTCTTGGGACCACGAGCAGTACTTC; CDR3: CASSSWDHEQYF
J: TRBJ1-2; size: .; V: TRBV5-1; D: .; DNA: TGCGCCAGCAGCTTGGACAGGGCCGTCTATGGCTACACCTTC; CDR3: CASSLDRAVYGYTF
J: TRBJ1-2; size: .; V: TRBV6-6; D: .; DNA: TGTGCCAGCAGTTATCTCACTTTAGATGGCTACACCTTC; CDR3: CASSYLTLDGYTF
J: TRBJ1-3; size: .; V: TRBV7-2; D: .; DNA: TGTGCCAGCAGCTTAGCAGCGAGGGTTCCTGGAAACACCATATATTTT; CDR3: CASSLAARVPGNTIYF
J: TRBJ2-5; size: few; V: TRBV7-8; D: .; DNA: TGTGCCAGCAGCTTAAGGGGGACCCAGTACTTC; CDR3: CASSLRGTQYF
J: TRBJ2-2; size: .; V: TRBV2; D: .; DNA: TGTGCCAGCAGTGAAGGCAGGAAAAGCGGTAGGGGCACCGGGGAGCTGTTTTTT; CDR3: CASSEGRKSGRGTGELFF
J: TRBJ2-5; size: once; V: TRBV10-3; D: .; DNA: TGTGCCATCAGTGAAGGGACAAACCAAGAGACCCAGTACTTC; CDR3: CAISEGTNQETQYF
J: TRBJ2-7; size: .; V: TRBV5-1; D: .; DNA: TGCGCCAGCAGCCTAGGACAGCCTGTTGACGAGCAGTACTTC; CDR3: CASSLGQPVDEQYF
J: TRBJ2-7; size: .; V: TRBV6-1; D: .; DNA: TGTGCCGCCGCCTTGGGACGCGCGTCCTACGAGCAGTACTTC; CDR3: CAAALGRASYEQYF
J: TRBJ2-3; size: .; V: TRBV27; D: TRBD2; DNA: TGTGCCACCCGGACTAGCGGAGGCACAGATACGCAGTATTTT; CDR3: CATRTSGGTDTQYF
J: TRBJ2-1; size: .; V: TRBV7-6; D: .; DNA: TGTGCCAGCAGCTTCGACCTGGGGAAAACGGGGGAGCAGTTCTTC; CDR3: CASSFDLGKTGEQFF
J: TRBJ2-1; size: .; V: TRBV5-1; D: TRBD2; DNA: TGCGCCAGCAGCGCCAACCTAGCGGGGGCGGCCAATGAGCAGTTCTTC; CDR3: CASSANLAGAANEQFF
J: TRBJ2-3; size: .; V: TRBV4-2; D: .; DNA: TGTGCCAGCAGCCAAGTGGAGAATACGCAGTATTTT; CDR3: CASSQVENTQYF
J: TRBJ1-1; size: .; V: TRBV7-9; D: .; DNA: TGTGCCAGCAGTTTATGGGGGGCCACTGAAGCTTTCTTT; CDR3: CASSLWGATEAFF
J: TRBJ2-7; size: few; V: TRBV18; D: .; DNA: TGTGCCAGCTCAGCGGGCAGGCTGACGCTCGAGCAGTACTTC; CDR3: CASSAGRLTLEQYF
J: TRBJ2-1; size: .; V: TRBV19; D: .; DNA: TGTGCCAGTAGTATGGGACCGCTGGAGCATAATGAGCAGTTCTTC; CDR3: CASSMGPLEHNEQFF
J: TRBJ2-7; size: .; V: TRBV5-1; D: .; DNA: TGCGCCAGCCGCTCCTACGAGCAGTACTTC; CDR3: CASRSYEQYF
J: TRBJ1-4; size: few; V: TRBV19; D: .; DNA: TGTGCCAGTAGATTTGATGAAAAACTGTTTTTT; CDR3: CASRFDEKLFF
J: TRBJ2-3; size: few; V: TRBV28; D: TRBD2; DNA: TGTGCCAGCAGTATCCCTCCGGGACTAGCGGGGTTCACAGATACGCAGTATTTT; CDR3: CASSIPPGLAGFTDTQYF
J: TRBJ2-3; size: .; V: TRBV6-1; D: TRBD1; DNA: TGTGCCAGCAATGCGGACAGGGCCGGCACAGATACGCAGTATTTT; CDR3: CASNADRAGTDTQYF
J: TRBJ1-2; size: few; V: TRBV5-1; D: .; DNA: TGCGCCAGCAGCCGCCTGGGTAACTATGGCTACACCTTC; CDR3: CASSRLGNYGYTF
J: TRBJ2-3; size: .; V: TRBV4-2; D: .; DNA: TGTGCCAGCAGCCAAGCAACCGGGACGGGAAGCACAGATACGCAGTATTTT; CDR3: CASSQATGTGSTDTQYF
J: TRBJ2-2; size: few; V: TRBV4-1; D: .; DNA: TGCGCCAGCAGCCAAGAGCGAACCGGGGAGCTGTTTTTT; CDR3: CASSQERTGELFF
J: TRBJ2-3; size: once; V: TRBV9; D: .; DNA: TGTGCCAGCAGCGACTGGACAACCCCCACAGATACGCAGTATTTT; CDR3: CASSDWTTPTDTQYF
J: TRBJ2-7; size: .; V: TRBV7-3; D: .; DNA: TGTGCCAGCAGCCCATCCCCGCCGGGCGGAGGGGGTTACGAGCAGTACTTC; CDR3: CASSPSPPGGGGYEQYF
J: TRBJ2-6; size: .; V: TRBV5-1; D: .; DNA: TGCGCCAGCAGCTTGTATACCTCTGGGGCCAACGTCCTGACTTTC; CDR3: CASSLYTSGANVLTF
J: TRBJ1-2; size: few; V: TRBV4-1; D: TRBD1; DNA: TGCGCCAGCAGCCAAGTGGACAGGGCAAGCTATGGCTACACCTTC; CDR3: CASSQVDRASYGYTF